Listed below are T cell receptor beta chains from one sample, sequenced in a study of cytotoxic CD8 clonotypes in ibrutinib-treated CLL. Some clones are missing from TCRdb's copy, which holds only in-frame ones; the method was immunoSEQ multiplex PCR. The profile covers approximately 84,000 clones, with about 76% appearing a single time and roughly 5% taken by the ten largest. The sample consisted of PBMCs, taken after 12 months of ibrutinib treatment. All receptors come from a human donor with chronic lymphocytic leukemia. Each CDR3 is given without its conserved first and last residue. Fields, in order: J gene, V gene, CDR3 protein.

TRBJ2-5 | TRBV5-1 | ASSLGTILYQETQY
TRBJ2-7 | TRBV9 | ASSVGGQGAAEQY
TRBJ1-4 | TRBV6-5 | AIRDRAGEKLF
TRBJ1-1 | TRBV6-5 | ATGATGGQNTEAF
TRBJ2-3 | TRBV6-4 | ASSEGGSTDTQY
TRBJ2-3 | TRBV4-1 | ASSQDTSTDTQY
TRBJ2-3 | TRBV4-3 | ASSQGGRASTDTQY
TRBJ1-3 | TRBV9 | ASSVSGGSSGNTIY
TRBJ2-5 | TRBV6-5 | ASGGEETQY
TRBJ2-1 | TRBV6-5 | ASSYTTGGVHNEQF
TRBJ1-1 | TRBV2 | ASNLYREHTEAF
TRBJ1-6 | TRBV5-1 | ASTDPLRQGTGSYNSPLH
TRBJ2-2 | TRBV2 | ASREGPGELF
TRBJ1-5 | TRBV5-1 | ASSPDGQVNQPQH
TRBJ1-5 | TRBV6-5 | ASRSTQGQPQH
TRBJ1-1 | TRBV18 | ASSQGGGSNTEAF
TRBJ2-3 | TRBV9 | ASSDTDTQY
TRBJ1-4 | TRBV2 | ASSDGGIVREKLF
TRBJ2-6 | TRBV6-1 | ASSGELGAGANVLT
TRBJ2-5 | TRBV7-6 | ASSSRPPGSAIQETQY
TRBJ1-3 | TRBV18 | ASSPQRSGNTIY
TRBJ1-1 | TRBV5-3 | ARSPSGTTNTEAF
TRBJ2-1 | TRBV5-1 | ASSGGPGNEQF
TRBJ2-5 | TRBV27 | ASSPGLWQETQY